This TCR beta chain was recorded in a study of identical twins. Germline CDR1 SEHNR, CDR2 FQNEAQ (reference sequence). V was pared by 5 bases and J by 6 bases, with 8 bases between. The CDR3 is made up of 12 amino acids. TCRdb called the 5' RACE reads again in MiXCR, with one record for every CDR3 protein. The sample includes roughly 540,000 distinct CDR3 sequences, around 20% of them seen just once. The data were also submitted as part of a second study, on T cells expressing NK-cell markers. That source reports: Each of six donors carried dominant NKG2C+ clonotypes accounting for about 1.0-8% of CD8+ T cells. These same clonotypes (in several donors) also led the CD3+CD56-NKG2C+ fraction.

What was sequenced was CD4+ T cells sorted from blood. This TCR came from a woman aged 18-29 years in good health. V gene TRBV7-9 combines with J gene TRBJ1-5, with D hard to call. The CDR3 reads CASSGRGQPQHF. In nucleotides, the CDR3 is TGTGCCAGCAGCGGGCGGGGTCAGCCCCAGCATTTT.